The 8 T cell receptor beta chains reported below all come from one sample, sequenced in a study of T cell responses to AZD1222 COVID-19 vaccine. Sequenced by immunoSEQ multiplex PCR; TCRdb stores in-frame clones only, minus some. The sample lists over 100,000 clones; about 85% were seen once. Source: peripheral blood, taken on day 0 of AZD1222 vaccination. The receptor set was obtained from an adult in good health.

The rearrangement uses TRBV5-1 and TRBJ2-6; 9 nucleotides agree with TRBD2. Trimming removed 4 bases from V and 6 bases from J; junction bases left unmatched: 8. In germline, CDR1 is SGHRS, CDR2 YFSETQ. This CDR3 contains 16 residues. The CDR3 DNA is TGCGCCAGCAGCCCGGGCGGGGGGGTCTCGGCCAACGTCCTGACTTTC. Its translation: CASSPGGGVSANVLTF.

V and J are TRBV3-1 (or the pseudogene TRBV3-2) and TRBJ1-5; D unclear. Germline V gene lookup returns CDR1 LGHDT and CDR2 YNNKEL (reference sequence). The germline V and J ends were trimmed by 8 bases and 3 bases, with 14 bases remaining between them. The CDR3 is made up of 14 amino acids. The CDR3 DNA reads as TGTGCCAGCGACCTCTCCGGTTCCAATCAGCCCCAGCATTTT. Protein: CASDLSGSNQPQHF.

The genes are TRBV5-1 and TRBJ2-2; TRBD1 matches at 11 bases. The CDR3 extends over 15 amino acids. Trimming removed 2 bases from V and 6 bases from J; junction bases left unmatched: 3. From germline, CDR1 is SGHRS and CDR2 YFSETQ. CDR3 sequence (DNA): TGCGCCAGCAGCTTCGGGACAGGGGGTGCCGGGGAGCTGTTTTTT. It codes for CASSFGTGGAGELFF. Drawing the rest from reference TRBV5-1 and TRBJ2-2, the complete variable domain is KAGVTQTPRYLIKTRGQQVTLSCSPISGHRSVSWYQQTPGQGLQFLFEYFSETQRNKGNFPGRFSGRQFSNSRSEMNVSTLELGDSALYLCASSFGTGGAGELFFGEGSRLTVL.

The chain carries TRBV30 and TRBJ2-2; D might be TRBD1 (5 bases). Trimming left V 2 bases short and J 6 bases short, with 10 bases between. This CDR3 has 13 residues. Germline CDR1 and CDR2: GTSNPN and SVGIG (reference sequence). CDR3 loop: CAWSSQGAGELFF. The CDR3 DNA follows: TGTGCCTGGAGTTCCCAGGGTGCCGGGGAGCTGTTTTTT.

CDR3 DNA: TGTGCCTGGAGGGACCAAGAGACCCAGTACTTC. Amino acids: CAWRDQETQYF. The chain combines TRBV30 with TRBJ2-5; D not resolved. Trimming took 3 bases from V and 0 from J, leaving 2 bases between them. This CDR3 has 11 residues. Germline-derived CDR1 and CDR2 are GTSNPN and SVGIG (reference sequence).

The CDR3 DNA follows: TGTGCCTGGAGTAAGGGACAGTATAATTCACCCCTCCACTTT. Amino acids: CAWSKGQYNSPLHF. The rearrangement joins TRBV30 to TRBJ1-6, with 7 positions matching TRBD1. The V and J ends lost 2 bases and 4 bases, in that order; junction bases with no gene match: 2. The CDR3 has 14 amino acids. Germline loops: CDR1 GTSNPN, CDR2 SVGIG (reference sequence).

The gene calls are TRBV5-1 and TRBJ2-7, with D perhaps TRBD1 (6 bases). Germline loops: CDR1 SGHRS, CDR2 YFSETQ. V lost 2 bases and J lost 4, with 16 bases in between. The CDR3 loop spans 15 amino acids. The CDR3 loop reads CASSLNREPEYEQYF. Written as DNA, the CDR3 is TGCGCCAGCAGCTTAAACAGGGAACCGGAATACGAGCAGTACTTC.

This clone has a handful of counts. The chain carries TRBV24-1 and TRBJ2-3; TRBD2 matches 11 bases. This CDR3 spans 17 amino acids. Germline CDR1 reads KGHDR; CDR2 reads SFDVKD. V lost 3 bases to trimming and J lost 5 bases; unmatched junction nucleotides: 9. Here the CDR3 DNA reads TGTGCCACCAGTGATACGAAACTAGCGGGAGCTGGAGATACGCAGTATTTT. This gives the protein CATSDTKLAGAGDTQYF.